This T cell receptor beta chain was found in a study of cytomegalovirus exposure and HLA in healthy donors. Across the whole study: Sequencing of about 179 million T cells in an earlier analysis found 100 million to 140 million unique TCR beta sequences. The early release's HLA-typed donors yielded some 85 million unique TCRs. Notes on the study in general: There were some public TCRs occurring in many donors, but most TCR sequences were rare.

As for this clone: Its cognate antigen is unknown.

V trimming: 5 bases; J trimming: 2 bases; junction bases outside the gene matches: 5. In germline, CDR1 is SGHTA, CDR2 FQGTGA. The CDR3 extends over 15 amino acids. Both 60 Vbeta primers and 13 Jbeta primers went into the PCR. Here immunoSEQ multiplex PCR was the method, and the copy in TCRdb shows in-frame clones only, minus some. The repertoire holds 70,000 to 95,000 clones, with around 78% as singletons. The source is a man aged 40-49 years in good health and CMV-seronegative. Material: PBMCs. The V gene is TRBV7-3, the J gene TRBJ2-3, with 9 bases lining up with TRBD1. The CDR3 bases are TGTGCCAGCAGCCCGGGACAGGGAAACACAGATACGCAGTATTTT. Translated, it gives CASSPGQGNTDTQYF.